The 25 T cell receptor beta chains presented below share a single source sample, sequenced in a study of T-cell memory formation after mild COVID-19. Each CDR3 protein is one row after TCRdb ran MiXCR on the 5' RACE reads. The sample has roughly 550,000 distinct CDR3 sequences; roughly 21% are singletons. Sequenced input: PBMCs or a T cell subset sorted from them (not recorded which). These receptors were obtained from an adult woman who had mild COVID-19 (a few samples of this study predate the infection). Cell type and time point are not known.

The V gene is TRBV6-5, the J gene TRBJ2-7, with 9 nucleotides matching TRBD2. Germline V lookup: CDR1 MNHEY, CDR2 SVGAGI. Trimming removed 5 bases from V and 2 bases from J; junction bases left unmatched: 7. The CDR3 is made up of 15 amino acids. CDR3 region: CASSQAGGRTYEQYF. CDR3 bases: TGTGCCAGCAGTCAAGCGGGAGGCCGAACCTACGAGCAGTACTTC.

The CDR3 nucleotides read TGCAGTGCTAGAGTTGGGACAAACAAAAACATTCAGTACTTC. As protein: CSARVGTNKNIQYF. The V call is TRBV20-1, the J call TRBJ2-4, with D perhaps TRBD1 (6 bases). Germline V CDR1 and CDR2: DFQATT, SNEGSKA (reference sequence). The germline V and J ends were trimmed by 1 base and 3 bases, with 10 bases remaining between them. The CDR3 has 14 residues.

In its sample, this clonotype was seen a few times. This rearrangement joins TRBV24-1 to TRBJ2-7; TRBD1 is a possible D gene (6 bases). Germline V gives CDR1 KGHDR, CDR2 SFDVKD. Trimming stripped 3 bases from V and 3 bases from J, with 14 bases between. The CDR3 length is 15 residues. The CDR3 bases are TGTGCCACCAGTGATCATACCGGCAGGGGCTACGAGCAGTACTTC. This translates into CATSDHTGRGYEQYF.

This clonotype was found a few times. This chain links TRBV5-1 with TRBJ1-2; D remains ambiguous. The CDR3 runs 19 residues. CDR1 is SGHRS, CDR2 YFSETQ, per germline. V was shortened by 4 bases and J by 5 bases, with 30 bases between the two germline ends. The CDR3 bases are TGCGCCAGCAGCCTTGGATGGAATGGACGGACGCCTTTAGGGTATGGCTACACCTTC. This gives the protein CASSLGWNGRTPLGYGYTF.

This chain uses TRBV5-5 with TRBJ1-3; maybe TRBD1 (5 bases). The CDR3 length is 13 residues. From germline, CDR1 is SGHKS and CDR2 YYEKEE (reference sequence). V lost 4 bases and J 9 bases, leaving 14 bases between the germline ends. CDR3 DNA sequence: TGTGCCAGCAGCCAGAGCAGGGAGCGCACCATATATTTT. Translated, it gives CASSQSRERTIYF.

The chain recombines TRBV5-5 with TRBJ1-5; D is undetermined. V gave up 4 bases and J gave up 5 bases, with 10 bases separating them. The CDR3 has 13 amino acids. Germline lookup yields CDR1 SGHKS and CDR2 YYEKEE (reference sequence). This chain's CDR3 is CASSRVLDQPQHF. The CDR3 DNA sequence: TGTGCCAGCAGCAGGGTTTTAGATCAGCCCCAGCATTTT.

This clonotype was observed a handful of times. This chain uses TRBV18 with TRBJ1-2; TRBD1 might be the D (6 bases). Germline CDR1 and CDR2: KGHSH and LQKENI. Trimming removed 2 bases at V and 4 bases at J, with 14 bases between. The CDR3 has 15 amino acids. The CDR3 region has the DNA TGTGCCAGCTCACCAAGGGGGGGAGATGGCTATGGCTACACCTTC. Translated: CASSPRGGDGYGYTF.

A single count supports this clonotype. This chain connects TRBV12-3 or TRBV12-4 to TRBJ1-2, with a possible D match to TRBD1 (5 bases). The V end lost 3 bases, the J end lost 5 bases, and 10 bases lay between the germline ends. The CDR3 runs to 13 residues. CDR3 sequence reads: CASSFRTPYGYTF. The CDR3 nucleotides read TGTGCCAGCAGTTTTAGGACACCATATGGCTACACCTTC.

This clonotype was observed a few times. This chain connects TRBV20-1 to TRBJ1-2; D perhaps matches TRBD1 (5 bases). Per the germline V gene, CDR1 is DFQATT and CDR2 is SNEGSKA (reference sequence). The germline V and J ends were trimmed by 1 base and 7 bases, with 16 bases remaining between them. This CDR3 is 14 amino acids long. For the CDR3, the DNA is TGCAGTGCTAGAGTAGTCAGAGGGACCTTTGGCTACACCTTC. Residues: CSARVVRGTFGYTF.

The V gene is TRBV3-1, the J gene TRBJ2-3; 10 nucleotides align to TRBD2. V lost 6 bases and J lost 4; bases outside the gene matches: 7. CDR1 and CDR2 from the germline V gene are LGHDT and YNNKEL (reference sequence). The CDR3 is made up of 15 amino acids. CDR3 sequence (DNA): TGTGCCAGCAGTCCAAGCGGGGGGGCCGCAGATACGCAGTATTTT. Amino acids: CASSPSGGAADTQYF.

This clonotype was counted many times. This rearrangement joins TRBV7-2 to TRBJ2-7; 10 bases are shared with TRBD2. Per germline, CDR1 SGHTA and CDR2 FQGNSA. V was pared by 3 bases and J by 4 bases, with 3 bases of the junction left unmatched. There are 14 residues in the CDR3. For the CDR3, the DNA is TGTGCCAGCAGCTTCTGGACTAGCGGATACGAGCAGTACTTC. Translation: CASSFWTSGYEQYF.

There are a few counts of this clonotype. The J gene is TRBJ2-3, the V gene TRBV15; maybe TRBD2 (5 bases). CDR1 LNHNV and CDR2 YYDKDF come from the germline V gene (reference sequence). Between the trimmed V and J ends, which lost 0 bases and 5 bases, there was a span of 15 bases. The CDR3 has 16 residues. The CDR3 sequence: CATSRDLVGDQDTQYF. The DNA for the CDR3 is TGTGCCACCAGCAGAGATCTTGTGGGAGACCAAGATACGCAGTATTTT.

In this sample, this clonotype turned up a few times. V usage is TRBV20-1 and J usage is TRBJ1-5, with unresolved D. The CDR3 has 13 residues. V lost 3 bases, J lost 2 bases, and 8 bases lay in between. The germline V gene encodes CDR1 DFQATT and CDR2 SNEGSKA (reference sequence). The CDR3 bases are TGCAGTGCTAGGTCTGGGGGCAATCAGCCCCAGCATTTT. Translated, it gives CSARSGGNQPQHF.

This clonotype was seen more than once but under ten times. The chain is built from TRBV4-1 and TRBJ2-1; D is possibly TRBD2 (7 bases). The CDR3 length is 18 residues. Trimming cost V 1 base and J 6 bases, with 22 bases left between them. Germline lookup yields CDR1 MGHRA and CDR2 YSYEKL. In nucleotides, the CDR3 is TGCGCCAGCAGCCAAGGGGTTTTTAAGGCGGGGGCCAGCAATGAGCAGTTCTTC. It yields the protein CASSQGVFKAGASNEQFF.

This clonotype was detected ten times or more. The V and J genes are TRBV29-1 and TRBJ2-5; the D gene is possibly TRBD2 (6 bases). CDR1 is SQVTM and CDR2 is ANQGSEA in the germline V gene. The V end was cut by 3 bases, the J end by 4 bases, with 9 bases between. The CDR3 consists of 12 residues. CDR3 sequence: CSVEGGRETQYF. CDR3 coding DNA: TGCAGCGTTGAGGGGGGACGAGAGACCCAGTACTTC.

The rearrangement links TRBV20-1 to TRBJ1-2; 9 nucleotides agree with TRBD1. Looked up from germline, CDR1 is DFQATT and CDR2 is SNEGSKA (reference sequence). CDR3 size: 13 residues. The J segment lost 8 bases and the V segment lost 6 bases, leaving 10 bases of the junction unmatched. The CDR3 DNA reads as TGCAGTGCCCCCGGGACAGGGAACTTCGGCTACACCTTC. Amino acids: CSAPGTGNFGYTF.

This rearrangement joins TRBV18 to TRBJ1-2, with D possibly matching TRBD1 (6 bases). Germline-derived CDR1 and CDR2 are KGHSH and LQKENI. The CDR3 is 12 residues long. V lost 6 bases to trimming and J lost 5 bases, with 10 bases between them. CDR3 nucleotides: TGTGCCAGCTCCGGGACAATTTATGGCTACACCTTC. This codes for CASSGTIYGYTF.

The J gene is TRBJ2-7, the V gene TRBV6-6; D is unresolved. Trimming removed 4 bases at V and 4 bases at J, with 14 bases between. Germline V gene lookup returns CDR1 MNHNY and CDR2 SVGAGI (reference sequence). The CDR3 runs 14 residues. This chain's CDR3 is CASSFLGNKYEQYF. CDR3 DNA sequence: TGTGCCAGCAGTTTTCTAGGGAATAAGTACGAGCAGTACTTC.

The V gene is TRBV2, the J gene TRBJ2-7, with TRBD1 matching over 7 bases. The CDR3 runs to 13 residues. With V trimmed by 3 bases and J by 4 bases, 3 bases remained unmatched. Germline values: CDR1 SNHLY, CDR2 FYNNEI. The CDR3 region is CASSDYRGYEQYF. CDR3 nucleotides: TGTGCCAGCAGTGACTACAGGGGTTACGAGCAGTACTTC. The full variable domain, with the rest looked up from reference TRBV2 and TRBJ2-7, is EPEVTQTPSHQVTQMGQEVILRCVPISNHLYFYWYRQILGQKVEFLVSFYNNEISEKSEIFDDQFSVERPDGSNFTLKIRSTKLEDSAMYFCASSDYRGYEQYFGPGTRLTVT.

This clonotype has only one observation. The chain couples TRBV5-1 to TRBJ2-3; 9 nucleotides agree with TRBD2. The CDR3 loop spans 17 amino acids. The germline V gene has CDR1 SGHRS and CDR2 YFSETQ. With V trimmed by 2 bases and J by 2 bases, 9 bases remained unmatched. CDR3 sequence reads: CASSFGIGGGATDTQYF. For the CDR3, the DNA is TGCGCCAGCAGCTTTGGGATCGGCGGGGGGGCCACAGATACGCAGTATTTT.

This chain joins TRBV5-1 and TRBJ1-5; possible D gene TRBD1, 6 bases. The CDR3 spans 13 residues. Per germline, CDR1 SGHRS and CDR2 YFSETQ. Trimming shortened V by 8 bases and J by 3 bases, and 12 bases separated the two germline ends. CDR3 in DNA: TGCGCCAGTCACAGGGATCCCAATCAGCCCCAGCATTTT. It is translated as CASHRDPNQPQHF.

Only a few counts were recorded for this clonotype. The V gene is TRBV5-1, the J gene TRBJ2-7, with TRBD1 identical over 9 bases. Germline V lookup: CDR1 SGHRS, CDR2 YFSETQ. CDR3 length: 15 amino acids. V dropped 4 bases and J dropped 0; count of bases not matched to a gene: 5. CDR3 loop: CASSDGTGSSYEQYF. The CDR3 DNA is TGCGCCAGCAGCGACGGGACAGGGAGCTCCTACGAGCAGTACTTC.

V gene TRBV21-1 combines with J gene TRBJ2-7; TRBD2, the table's D call, lacks a check against the DNA. TRBV21-1 is termed a pseudogene. The CDR3 sequence is 11 residues long. The CDR3 loop reads CANGGGRKQYF. The CDR3 DNA follows: TGTGCGAACGGAGGCGGAAGGAAGCAGTACTTC.

This clonotype was seen a handful of times. The chain joins TRBV9 to TRBJ2-5; tentative D call: TRBD2 (6 bases). This CDR3 is built from 15 residues. V lost 0 bases, J lost 1 base, and 10 bases lay in between. Germline assignment: CDR1 SGDLS and CDR2 YYNGEE. CDR3 DNA sequence: TGTGCCAGCAGCGTAGCATGGGAGGCCCAAGAGACCCAGTACTTC. Protein: CASSVAWEAQETQYF.

The CDR3, as DNA: TGTGCCAGCAGCCGGGCTGGGAGCGGGGGGCATACAGATACGCAGTATTTT. Translated: CASSRAGSGGHTDTQYF. The rearrangement joins TRBV11-2 to TRBJ2-3; 9 bases align to TRBD2. This CDR3 is 17 amino acids long. Germline assignment: CDR1 SGHAT and CDR2 FQNNGV. J lost 3 bases, V lost 5 bases, and 12 bases had no gene match.